This entry concerns a single TCR beta chain. Its matching antigen is unknown. No DNA is shown, since the ends of the CDR3 on it are uncertain; the CDR3 is the one TCRdb lists. The treatment here: oral pan-JAK inhibitor, 5-10 mg twice daily. The CDR3 is 14 amino acids long, termini counted. In each case, RNA was isolated and then reverse transcribed into cDNA as the sequencing template. Clones were sequenced by immunoSEQ multiplex PCR, and TCRdb holds only the in-frame ones, with some missing. This table has 200,000 or so clones, 58% appearing once. The data stem from a study of CD8+ T cells in alopecia areata. Regarding the study as a whole: Baseline CD8+ expansion's link to response remains uncertain, as there was one nonresponder.

The specimen was CD4+ T cells sorted from blood, collected at week 24, from a patient treated with tofacitinib. The chain couples TRBV12-1 to TRBJ1-1. TRBV12-1 is designated a pseudogene. The receptor was derived from a human donor with alopecia areata. CDR3: CASSFVAWGTEAFF.